This paragraph covers one T cell receptor (beta chain) sequence. It was genomic DNA that served as the template for profiling TCR beta VDJ and CDR3. TCRdb used MiXCR to reprocess the reads, holding one entry per CDR3 protein. The sample lists about 48,000 distinct CDR3 sequences; around 69% were seen once. These data come from a study of CD8+CD57+ T cells in acquired aplastic anemia. The V and J ends lost 4 bases and 4 bases, in that order; junction bases with no gene match: 9. CDR1 SQVTM and CDR2 ANQGSEA come from the germline V gene. This CDR3 has 14 residues. The sample was sorted CD4+, CD8+, or CD8+CD57+ T cells (not recorded which) from PBMCs. This receptor was obtained from a human donor in good health, serving as a control. The chain recombines TRBV29-1 with TRBJ1-1; 7 nucleotides align to TRBD1. CDR3 sequence reads: CSVVGLTGSTEAFF. The CDR3 region has the DNA TGCAGCGTTGTGGGGCTGACAGGGAGCACTGAAGCTTTCTTT. Drawing the rest from reference TRBV29-1 and TRBJ1-1, the complete variable domain is SAVISQKPSRDICQRGTSLTIQCQVDSQVTMMFWYRQQPGQSLTLIATANQGSEATYESGFVIDKFPISRPNLTFSTLTVSNMSPEDSSIYLCSVVGLTGSTEAFFGQGTRLTVV.